Below are 27 T cell receptor beta chains sequenced from a single sample in a study of T-cell reconstitution after alpha-beta-depleted transplantation in children. Library preparation (for TCRbeta) was performed with unique molecular identifiers. TCRdb reprocessed the PCR reads with MiXCR, giving one entry per CDR3 protein. The sample lists hundreds of thousands of distinct CDR3 sequences, 9.5% to 13% occurring once. Sequencing was performed on peripheral blood, taken 180 days after TCRalphabeta/CD19-depleted stem cell transplant. These receptor sequences come from a male patient between 2 and 10 years old who had a stem cell transplant for chronic granulomatous disease, so the T cells may come from the graft donor.

This clonotype was seen ten or more times. The rearrangement uses TRBV20-1 and TRBJ2-7; 8 nucleotides match TRBD2. The length of the CDR3 is 12 residues. After removal of 2 bases from V and 4 bases from J, the junction contained 1 base not matched to a gene. Germline-derived CDR1 and CDR2 are DFQATT and SNEGSKA (reference sequence). The CDR3 loop reads CSARLAGYEQYF. The DNA for the CDR3 is TGCAGTGCTAGACTAGCGGGTTACGAGCAGTACTTC.

At least ten counts were recorded for this clonotype. The J gene is TRBJ2-1, the V gene TRBV7-3; TRBD2 aligns across 7 bases. This CDR3 comprises 17 residues. Germline-derived CDR1 and CDR2 are SGHTA and FQGTGA. After removal of 5 bases from V and 7 bases from J, the junction contained 17 bases not matched to a gene. Here the CDR3 reads CASSPLGGFGVLNEQFF. The DNA for the CDR3 is TGTGCCAGCAGCCCCCTCGGGGGGTTCGGCGTATTGAATGAGCAGTTCTTC.

This clonotype came up many times. DNA of the CDR3: TGCAGCGTATCGGACTTGAACTCCTACGAGCAGTACTTC. It is translated as CSVSDLNSYEQYF. V usage is TRBV29-1 and J usage is TRBJ2-7; D is perhaps TRBD2 (5 bases). This CDR3 spans 13 amino acids. The V end was cut by 6 bases, the J end by 0 bases, with 12 bases between. Germline lookup yields CDR1 SQVTM and CDR2 ANQGSEA.

This clonotype was seen ten or more times. The rearrangement links TRBV18 to TRBJ2-7, with 9 bases that match TRBD1. This CDR3 is built from 13 residues. Germline V gives CDR1 KGHSH, CDR2 LQKENI. Germline trimming cut 1 base from V and 12 bases from J; bases unmatched to any gene: 7. The CDR3 bases are TGTGCCAGCTCACCACTGGGACAGGGTGAAAGGTACTTC. This sequence encodes CASSPLGQGERYF. Combining the CDR3 with reference TRBV18 and TRBJ2-7 gives the whole variable domain NAGVMQNPRHLVRRRGQEARLRCSPMKGHSHVYWYRQLPEEGLKFMVYLQKENIIDESGMPKERFSAEFPKEGPSILRIQQVVRGDSAAYFCASSPLGQGERYFGPGTRLTVT.

This clonotype was recorded at least ten times. V gene TRBV12-3 or TRBV12-4 combines with J gene TRBJ2-3, with 13 bases fitting TRBD2. The CDR3 consists of 17 residues. With 7 bases clipped from V and 3 bases from J, the junction kept 10 bases outside the gene matches. The chain's CDR3 is CASTPGLAGEITDTQYF. CDR3 DNA sequence: TGTGCCAGCACCCCTGGACTAGCGGGAGAGATAACAGATACGCAGTATTTT.

This clonotype has just a few counts. This chain uses TRBV5-4 with TRBJ2-3, with D unresolved. Per the germline V gene, CDR1 is SGHNT and CDR2 is YYREEE (reference sequence). V shed 4 bases and J shed 3 bases, with 9 bases lying between them. This CDR3 is 13 amino acids long. CDR3: CASSDDGTDTQYF. The CDR3 nucleotides are TGTGCCAGCAGCGATGACGGGACAGATACGCAGTATTTT. Supplemented by reference TRBV5-4 and TRBJ2-3, the full variable domain reads ETGVTQSPTHLIKTRGQQVTLRCSSQSGHNTVSWYQQALGQGPQFIFQYYREEENGRGNFPPRFSGLQFPNYSSELNVNALELDDSALYLCASSDDGTDTQYFGPGTRLTVL.

J is TRBJ2-7 and V is TRBV27; no firm D call. Germline values: CDR1 MNHEY, CDR2 SMNVEV (reference sequence). The V end lost 2 bases, the J end lost 2 bases, and 22 bases lay between the germline ends. The CDR3 is made up of 18 amino acids. CDR3 DNA: TGTGCCAGCAGTTTAAGGCCGGCTATCGGCCTCAAACCCTACGAGCAGTACTTC. This codes for CASSLRPAIGLKPYEQYF.

V is TRBV28 and J is TRBJ2-7, with 12 bases identical to TRBD2. Germline V lookup: CDR1 MDHEN, CDR2 SYDVKM. With 6 bases clipped from V and 5 bases from J, the junction kept 11 bases outside the gene matches. The CDR3 consists of 16 residues. The CDR3 is CASSSPLAGGQDEQYF. CDR3 sequence (DNA): TGTGCCAGCAGCTCCCCTCTAGCGGGAGGGCAGGACGAGCAGTACTTC.

This chain links TRBV5-1 with TRBJ2-1; TRBD2 agrees at 8 bases. CDR1 is SGHRS, CDR2 YFSETQ, per germline. The J segment lost 7 bases and the V segment lost 4 bases, leaving 10 bases of the junction unmatched. This CDR3 region has 15 residues. CDR3 residues: CASSPTGLDRNEQFF. The CDR3 DNA reads TGCGCCAGCAGCCCGACGGGACTAGATCGGAATGAGCAGTTCTTC.

The table lists this clonotype with many counts. The rearrangement uses TRBV5-8 and TRBJ2-7; possibly TRBD2 for D (6 bases). Looked up from germline, CDR1 is SGHTS and CDR2 is YDEGEE. Trimming removed 2 bases from V and 4 bases from J, with 16 bases in between. This CDR3 is 15 amino acids long. DNA for the CDR3: TGTGCCAGCAGCTTAAGTCGGGACGGGAGATACGAGCAGTACTTC. Residues: CASSLSRDGRYEQYF. The full variable domain, completed using reference TRBV5-8 and TRBJ2-7, is EAGVTQSPTHLIKTRGQQATLRCSPISGHTSVYWYQQALGLGLQFLLWYDEGEERNRGNFPPRFSGRQFPNYSSELNVNALELEDSALYLCASSLSRDGRYEQYFGPGTRLTVT.

This clonotype showed up many times. The CDR3 region is CASALGGTYEQYF. The CDR3 DNA follows: TGTGCCAGCGCCCTCGGCGGAACCTACGAGCAGTACTTC. V and J are TRBV27 and TRBJ2-7; D gene uncertain. Germline V lookup: CDR1 MNHEY, CDR2 SMNVEV (reference sequence). The CDR3 consists of 13 residues. Trimming removed 8 bases from V and 2 bases from J, with 13 bases in between.

This clonotype was seen ten or more times. The J gene is TRBJ2-3, the V gene TRBV20-1; tentative D call: TRBD2 (5 bases). V lost 7 bases, J lost 0 bases, and 17 bases lay in between. From germline, CDR1 is DFQATT and CDR2 SNEGSKA (reference sequence). The CDR3 has 15 amino acids. This CDR3 reads CSGVDSRISTDTQYF. The CDR3 DNA reads as TGCAGTGGAGTGGACTCAAGGATAAGCACAGATACGCAGTATTTT.

This clonotype was recorded many times. V usage is TRBV11-2 and J usage is TRBJ2-4; D gene unclear. Germline values: CDR1 SGHAT, CDR2 FQNNGV. The CDR3 runs to 15 residues. The ends were cut back, 0 bases at V and 6 bases at J, with 12 bases in the middle. This CDR3 reads CASSLDIQRGNIQYF. CDR3 nucleotides: TGTGCCAGCAGCTTAGATATACAGCGTGGAAACATTCAGTACTTC.

This clonotype came up many times. V usage is TRBV20-1 and J usage is TRBJ2-3, with a possible D match to TRBD2 (6 bases). V lost 0 bases and J 3 bases, leaving 13 bases between the germline ends. The CDR3 totals 15 residues. The V gene's germline CDR1 is DFQATT and CDR2 SNEGSKA (reference sequence). CDR3 bases: TGCAGTGCTAGAGATAACGGACTAAGGACAGATACGCAGTATTTT. The encoded protein is CSARDNGLRTDTQYF.

J is TRBJ2-2 and V is TRBV19, with 11 bases aligning to TRBD1. V lost 7 bases and J lost 6; bases outside the gene matches: 7. Germline V lookup: CDR1 LNHDA, CDR2 SQIVND (reference sequence). The CDR3 sequence is 15 residues long. The DNA for the CDR3 is TGTGCCAGTAAATCCGGGACAGGGGGGGCCGGGGAGCTGTTTTTT. This sequence encodes CASKSGTGGAGELFF.

The sample holds many counts of this clonotype. The gene calls are TRBV10-3 and TRBJ1-5; D may be TRBD1 (5 bases). The germline V gene has CDR1 ENHRY and CDR2 SYGVKD. This CDR3 is built from 13 residues. V lost 6 bases and J 6 bases, leaving 12 bases between the germline ends. The CDR3 sequence is CAIRVTEGQPQHF. The CDR3 nucleotides read TGTGCCATCAGAGTGACAGAGGGTCAGCCCCAGCATTTT.

This clonotype was recorded at least ten times. The chain joins TRBV20-1 to TRBJ1-5; no reliable D call. The germline V gene encodes CDR1 DFQATT and CDR2 SNEGSKA (reference sequence). The CDR3 length is 12 residues. The germline V and J ends were trimmed by 5 bases and 0 bases, with 5 bases remaining between them. The CDR3 protein is CSALSSNQPQHF. The CDR3 DNA sequence: TGCAGTGCTTTGAGTAGCAATCAGCCCCAGCATTTT.

This clonotype was observed many times. V gene TRBV12-3 or TRBV12-4 combines with J gene TRBJ2-7; 7 bases map to TRBD1. Losses at the gene ends were 7 bases for V and 1 base for J; bases not matched to a gene: 13. The length of the CDR3 is 16 residues. The CDR3 DNA reads as TGTGCCAGCAAGCCCCAGGGACAGCTTTCTTCCTACGAGCAGTACTTC. Amino acids: CASKPQGQLSSYEQYF.

This clonotype was seen repeatedly, ten times or more. V gene TRBV28 combines with J gene TRBJ2-6; 10 bases line up with TRBD2. J gave up 2 bases and V 5 bases, and 12 bases lay outside the gene matches. The CDR3 loop spans 19 amino acids. Germline V lookup: CDR1 MDHEN, CDR2 SYDVKM. CDR3 region: CASSTWGGLAFAGANVLTF. The DNA for the CDR3 is TGTGCCAGCAGTACCTGGGGGGGACTAGCGTTTGCTGGGGCCAACGTCCTGACTTTC.

This clonotype was seen repeatedly, ten times or more. This sequence joins TRBV29-1 and TRBJ1-1; D possibly corresponds to TRBD1 (6 bases). CDR1 and CDR2 (germline): SQVTM, ANQGSEA. Trimming shortened V by 7 bases and J by 6 bases, and 15 bases separated the two germline ends. The CDR3 is made up of 12 amino acids. The CDR3 sequence is CSDLTGQPEAFF. CDR3 DNA: TGCAGCGATCTGACAGGCCAACCTGAAGCTTTCTTT. Full variable domain (outside the CDR3, taken from reference TRBV29-1 and TRBJ1-1): SAVISQKPSRDICQRGTSLTIQCQVDSQVTMMFWYRQQPGQSLTLIATANQGSEATYESGFVIDKFPISRPNLTFSTLTVSNMSPEDSSIYLCSDLTGQPEAFFGQGTRLTVV.

This clonotype was seen at least ten times. The chain couples TRBV12-3 or TRBV12-4 to TRBJ1-1, with D possibly TRBD1 on 5 matching bases. The CDR3 extends over 13 amino acids. Trimming removed 5 bases from V and 11 bases from J, with 18 bases in between. CDR3 amino acids: CASSHLSRVRAFF. In DNA, the CDR3 is TGTGCCAGCAGTCATCTTTCCAGGGTTCGGGCTTTCTTT.

This clonotype came up many times. The genes are TRBV29-1 and TRBJ2-3; 7 nucleotides line up with TRBD1. The CDR3 is 15 residues long. Losses at the gene ends were 2 bases for V and 2 bases for J; bases not matched to a gene: 7. Germline V CDR1 and CDR2: SQVTM, ANQGSEA. DNA for the CDR3: TGCAGCGTTGAAAAGGGGGCCCACCCCACAGATACGCAGTATTTT. Its protein is CSVEKGAHPTDTQYF.

This clonotype has just a few counts. J is TRBJ2-7 and V is TRBV19; D is undetermined. Trimming removed 2 bases at V and 3 bases at J, with 8 bases between. CDR1 and CDR2 from the germline V gene are LNHDA and SQIVND (reference sequence). The CDR3 totals 13 residues. The DNA of the CDR3 is TGTGCCAGTAGTATAAACGGACGCTACGAGCAGTACTTC. Protein product: CASSINGRYEQYF. The full variable domain, rest sourced from reference TRBV19 and TRBJ2-7, is DGGITQSPKYLFRKEGQNVTLSCEQNLNHDAMYWYRQDPGQGLRLIYYSQIVNDFQKGDIAEGYSVSREKKESFPLTVTSAQKNPTAFYLCASSINGRYEQYFGPGTRLTVT.

The chain uses TRBV16 and TRBJ2-3; weak D call: TRBD2 (5 bases). The CDR3 length is 17 residues. V lost 8 bases to trimming and J lost 7 bases, with 28 bases between them. Germline V gene sequence: CDR1 KGHSY, CDR2 FQNENV. The DNA of the CDR3 is TGTGCCAGCGGCTCCAGGCGGGTCGGGTGGTACACTCATACGCAGTATTTT. It is translated as CASGSRRVGWYTHTQYF.

This clonotype was found many times. The rearrangement joins TRBV6-1 to TRBJ2-3, with a possible D match to TRBD1 (5 bases). Germline V gene lookup returns CDR1 MNHNS and CDR2 SASEGT. Trimming shortened V by 7 bases and J by 2 bases, and 13 bases separated the two germline ends. The CDR3 has 14 residues. In nucleotides, the CDR3 is TGTGCCAGCAAGGGGAACCCAACCACAGATACGCAGTATTTT. It specifies CASKGNPTTDTQYF.

This chain links TRBV19 with TRBJ2-1; D perhaps matches TRBD1 (6 bases). The V gene lost 5 bases and the J gene lost 3 bases, with 14 bases spanning the gap. Germline CDR1 is LNHDA and CDR2 is SQIVND (reference sequence). CDR3 length: 15 amino acids. The CDR3 region has the DNA TGTGCCAGTAGTGGCCTACAGGGTTTCTACAATGAGCAGTTCTTC. Protein product: CASSGLQGFYNEQFF.

The chain has TRBV7-2 and TRBJ1-5; D is ambiguous. There are 13 residues in the CDR3. The V end lost 0 bases, the J end lost 9 bases, and 9 bases lay between the germline ends. The germline gives CDR1 SGHTA, CDR2 FQGNSA. CDR3 sequence: CASSLANGWPQHF. Written as DNA, the CDR3 is TGTGCCAGCAGCTTAGCGAACGGGTGGCCCCAGCATTTT.